The present TCR beta chain was sequenced within a study of cytomegalovirus exposure and HLA in healthy donors. Study-level findings and limits: Cytomegalovirus association was assigned to approximately 160 TCR beta chains. V- and J-gene trimming of TCR beta was linked (in a later analysis) to a missense DCLRE1C variant.

Points on this clone: Its antigen is unknown.

V was clipped by 6 bases and J by 2 bases; unmatched bases: 1. The CDR3 sequence is 16 residues long. Looked up from germline, CDR1 is MRHNA and CDR2 is SNTAGT. PCR involved 60 Vbeta and 13 Jbeta primers. Data came from immunoSEQ multiplex PCR; TCRdb stores just in-frame clones and leaves some out. The data contain around 110,000 clones, roughly 79% of them singletons. The TCR was taken from a woman in her late teens or twenties in good health and CMV-seronegative. Sequencing used PBMCs. V and J are TRBV6-4 and TRBJ2-1, with 16 bases matching TRBD2. The CDR3 loop is CASSGTSGGAYNEQFF. CDR3 sequence (DNA): TGTGCCAGCAGCGGGACTAGCGGGGGGGCCTACAATGAGCAGTTCTTC.